This T cell receptor (beta chain) emerged from a study of spatial heterogeneity in lung cancer. At the level of the study: The average appearance count of each unique TCR and UMI combination in raw reads was more than ten. Whole-study results and caveats: How many expanded intratumoral alpha and beta TCRs were present tracked the tumor mutation count, which was a count of nonsynonymous mutations.

The CDR3 has 13 amino acids. With 4 bases removed from V and 3 bases from J, the gap between germline ends came to 10 bases. Germline V gene sequence: CDR1 SGHRS, CDR2 YFSETQ. TCRdb reanalysed the 5' RACE reads using MiXCR and keeps one entry per CDR3 protein. The sample lists around 16,000 distinct CDR3 sequences; about 6.7% were seen once. This clonotype was counted ten times or more. Its antigen remains unidentified. This beta chain is a stray sequence in a library constructed for alpha chains; its clone size is not meaningful. The time point: sample taken at primary tumor resection. Tumor, nontumor lung or frozen PBMC supplied whole RNA, sequenced without sorting.

V is TRBV5-1 and J is TRBJ1-1; D unresolved. This TCR was sampled from a female donor with early-stage non-small cell lung cancer. The sample was lung tumor tissue, taken at surgery. As DNA, the CDR3 is TGCGCCAGCAGCATTCAGGAATACACTGAAGCTTTCTTT. Translation gives CASSIQEYTEAFF.